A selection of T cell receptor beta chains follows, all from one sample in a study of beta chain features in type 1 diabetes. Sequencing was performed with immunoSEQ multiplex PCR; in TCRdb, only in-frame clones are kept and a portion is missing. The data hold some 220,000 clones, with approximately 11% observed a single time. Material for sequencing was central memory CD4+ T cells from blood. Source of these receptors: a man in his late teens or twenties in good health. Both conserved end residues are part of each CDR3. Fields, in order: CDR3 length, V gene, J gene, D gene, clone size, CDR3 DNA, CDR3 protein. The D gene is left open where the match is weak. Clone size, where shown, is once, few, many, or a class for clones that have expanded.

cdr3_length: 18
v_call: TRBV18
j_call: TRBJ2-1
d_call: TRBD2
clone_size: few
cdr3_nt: TGTGCCAGCTCACCACCGGGAGGGGCCGGGAGGGTCTACAATGAGCAGTTCTTC
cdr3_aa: CASSPPGGAGRVYNEQFF

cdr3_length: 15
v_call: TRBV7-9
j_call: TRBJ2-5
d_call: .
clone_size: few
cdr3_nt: TGTGCCAGCAGCTTAACCTTAGGGGAGCAAGAGACCCAGTACTTC
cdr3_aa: CASSLTLGEQETQYF

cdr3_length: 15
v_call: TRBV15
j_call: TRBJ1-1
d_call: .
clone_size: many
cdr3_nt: TGTGCCACCAGCAGAGATGGGGGCGGGGGCACTGAAGCTTTCTTT
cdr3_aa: CATSRDGGGGTEAFF

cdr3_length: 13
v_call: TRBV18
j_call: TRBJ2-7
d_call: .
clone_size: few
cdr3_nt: TGTGCCAGCTCAGGGGGGCAGGTAACCGAGCAGTACTTC
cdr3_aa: CASSGGQVTEQYF

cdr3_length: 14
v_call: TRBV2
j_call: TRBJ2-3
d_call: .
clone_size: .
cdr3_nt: TGTGCCAGCAGTGTGCAGCGGAACACAGATACGCAGTATTTT
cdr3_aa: CASSVQRNTDTQYF

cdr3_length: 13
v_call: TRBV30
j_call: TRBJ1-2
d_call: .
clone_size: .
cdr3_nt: TGTGCCTGGAGTGAGGGACCGGGCGGAGGCTACACCTTC
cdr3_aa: CAWSEGPGGGYTF

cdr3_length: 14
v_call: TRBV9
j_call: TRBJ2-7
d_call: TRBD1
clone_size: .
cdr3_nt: TGTGCCAGCAGCGTGGACAGGGTCTCCTACGAGCAGTACTTC
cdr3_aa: CASSVDRVSYEQYF

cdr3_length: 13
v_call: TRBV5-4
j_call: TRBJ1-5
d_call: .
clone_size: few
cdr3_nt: TGTGCCAGCAGCTTGGATGTGAATCAGCCCCAGCATTTT
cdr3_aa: CASSLDVNQPQHF

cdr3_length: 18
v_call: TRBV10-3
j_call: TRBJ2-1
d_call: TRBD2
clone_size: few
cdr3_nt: TGTGCCATCAGTGAGGGACTAGCGGGAGGGCCACAATACAATGAGCAGTTCTTC
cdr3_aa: CAISEGLAGGPQYNEQFF

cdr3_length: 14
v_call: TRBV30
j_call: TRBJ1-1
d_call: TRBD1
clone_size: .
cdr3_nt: TGTGCCTGGAATCCCCCCAACAGGGGGCATGGAGCTTTCTTT
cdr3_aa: CAWNPPNRGHGAFF